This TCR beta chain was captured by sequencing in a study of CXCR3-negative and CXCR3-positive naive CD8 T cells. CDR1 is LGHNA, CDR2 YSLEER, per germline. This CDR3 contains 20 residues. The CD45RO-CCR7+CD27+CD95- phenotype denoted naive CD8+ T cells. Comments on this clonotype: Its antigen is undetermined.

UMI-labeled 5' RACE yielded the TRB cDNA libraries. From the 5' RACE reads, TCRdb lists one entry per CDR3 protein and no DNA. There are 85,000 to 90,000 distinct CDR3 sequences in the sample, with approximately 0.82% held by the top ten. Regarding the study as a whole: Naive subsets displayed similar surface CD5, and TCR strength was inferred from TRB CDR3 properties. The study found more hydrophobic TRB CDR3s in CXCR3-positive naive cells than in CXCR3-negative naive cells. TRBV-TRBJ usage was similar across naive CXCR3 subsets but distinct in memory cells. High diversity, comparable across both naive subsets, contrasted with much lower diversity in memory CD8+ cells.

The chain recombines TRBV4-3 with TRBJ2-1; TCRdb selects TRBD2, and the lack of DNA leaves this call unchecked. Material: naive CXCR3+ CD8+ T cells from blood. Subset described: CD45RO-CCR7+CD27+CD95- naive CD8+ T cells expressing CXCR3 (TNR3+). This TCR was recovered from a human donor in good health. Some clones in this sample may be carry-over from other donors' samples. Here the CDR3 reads CASSPRRLAGGTGIHNEQFF.